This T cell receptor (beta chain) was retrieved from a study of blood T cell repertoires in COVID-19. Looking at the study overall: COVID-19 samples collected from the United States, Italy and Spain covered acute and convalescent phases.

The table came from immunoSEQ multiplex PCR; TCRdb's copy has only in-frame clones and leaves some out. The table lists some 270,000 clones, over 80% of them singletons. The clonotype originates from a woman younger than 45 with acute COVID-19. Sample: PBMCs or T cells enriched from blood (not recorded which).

CDR3: CASSSGTGVTEAFF. CDR3 coding DNA: TGTGCCAGCAGCTCCGGGACAGGGGTAACTGAAGCTTTCTTT. This chain links TRBV7-2 with TRBJ1-1; 10 nucleotides line up with TRBD1. The CDR3 sequence is 14 residues long. CDR1 SGHTA and CDR2 FQGNSA come from the germline V gene. Trimming cost V 4 bases and J 5 bases; bases outside gene matches: 4.